The 22 T cell receptor beta chains presented below share a single source sample, sequenced in a study of blood T cell repertoires in COVID-19. Profiling relied on immunoSEQ multiplex PCR, and the TCRdb table lists in-frame clones only, not all of them. The sample carries 350,000 to 450,000 clones, roughly four fifths recorded once. The sequenced sample was PBMCs or T cells enriched from blood (not recorded which). All receptors derive from a woman aged 50 to 60 who had recovered from COVID-19.

V is TRBV2 and J is TRBJ1-2, with D uncertain. CDR1 SNHLY and CDR2 FYNNEI come from the germline V gene. The CDR3 sequence is 13 residues long. V lost 4 bases and J 4 bases, leaving 10 bases between the germline ends. The CDR3 DNA is TGTGCCAGCAGTGCGAGTAGAGTCTATGGCTACACCTTC. Protein: CASSASRVYGYTF.

The chain combines TRBV29-1 with TRBJ1-2; 7 nucleotides match TRBD1. Per the germline V gene, CDR1 is SQVTM and CDR2 is ANQGSEA. The ends lost 6 bases at V and 7 bases at J; junction bases unmatched: 11. This CDR3 has 13 amino acids. The CDR3 region is CSVYRQGRSGYTF. In DNA form, the CDR3 reads TGCAGCGTCTACCGACAGGGTAGGAGTGGCTACACCTTC.

The rearrangement joins TRBV5-1 to TRBJ2-2, with unresolved D. Trimming took off 0 bases at V and 5 bases at J, with 8 bases between the two ends. Germline V lookup: CDR1 SGHRS, CDR2 YFSETQ. The CDR3 has 14 amino acids. CDR3 sequence reads: CASSLAAGTGELFF. The CDR3 nucleotides read TGCGCCAGCAGCTTGGCCGCCGGGACCGGGGAGCTGTTTTTT.

The chain is built from TRBV7-6 and TRBJ2-3, with D perhaps matching TRBD2 (5 bases). Per germline, CDR1 SGHVS and CDR2 FNYEAQ. Trimming shortened V by 1 base and J by 3 bases, and 20 bases separated the two germline ends. CDR3 length: 18 amino acids. The CDR3 region has the DNA TGTGCCAGCAGCTTAGGACTATTGGGATACGGGCGGACAGATACGCAGTATTTT. Its translation: CASSLGLLGYGRTDTQYF.

The rearrangement uses TRBV11-2 and TRBJ2-1; the D gene is possibly TRBD2 (5 bases). The V end was cut by 2 bases, the J end by 4 bases, with 6 bases between. The germline gives CDR1 SGHAT, CDR2 FQNNGV. The CDR3 consists of 13 residues. The CDR3 loop reads CASSLPGYNEQFF. The CDR3 DNA follows: TGTGCCAGCAGCTTACCGGGGTACAATGAGCAGTTCTTC.

J is TRBJ1-5 and V is TRBV4-1, with D possibly being TRBD1 (6 bases). The germline CDR1 and CDR2 sequences are MGHRA and YSYEKL. The CDR3 totals 15 residues. V lost 5 bases, J lost 0 bases, and 11 bases lay in between. The DNA for the CDR3 is TGCGCCAGCAGCGAGACAGGCCGTAGCAATCAGCCCCAGCATTTT. Residues: CASSETGRSNQPQHF.

The genes are TRBV5-1 and TRBJ1-1; 7 bases map to TRBD1. CDR1 is SGHRS and CDR2 is YFSETQ in the germline V gene. The CDR3 is 12 amino acids. V shed 5 bases and J 9 bases; nucleotides not matched to a gene: 7. CDR3 sequence (DNA): TGCGCCAGCAGTTACGGGACAGCCAAAGCTTTCTTT. It translates to CASSYGTAKAFF.

The chain carries TRBV7-3 and TRBJ1-1, with D unclear. Germline-derived CDR1 and CDR2 are SGHTA and FQGTGA. The V gene lost 5 bases and the J gene lost 5 bases, with 12 bases spanning the gap. This CDR3 is 13 amino acids long. CDR3 nucleotides: TGTGCCAGCAGCCGACAATGGAGGACTGAAGCTTTCTTT. It is translated as CASSRQWRTEAFF.

This sequence joins TRBV9 and TRBJ1-1; the match to TRBD1 covers 9 bases. The trim removed 4 bases at V and 4 bases at J, leaving 5 bases unmatched. Germline-derived CDR1 and CDR2 are SGDLS and YYNGEE. There are 14 residues in the CDR3. The CDR3 spells CASSPGQGPTEAFF. CDR3 nucleotides: TGTGCCAGCAGCCCAGGACAGGGGCCCACTGAAGCTTTCTTT.

This rearrangement joins TRBV4-3 to TRBJ1-2, with 9 bases identical to TRBD1. CDR3 length: 15 amino acids. Germline CDR1 and CDR2: LGHNA and YSLEER. J was trimmed by 5 bases and V by 1 base; bases with no gene match: 5. For the CDR3, the DNA is TGCGCCAGCAGCCAAGGGGACAGGGCTCAGTATGGCTACACCTTC. Amino acids: CASSQGDRAQYGYTF.

The chain joins TRBV4-2 to TRBJ1-2; D possibly corresponds to TRBD1 (5 bases). V dropped 1 base and J dropped 7 bases, with 16 bases sitting between them. Per germline, CDR1 LGHNA and CDR2 YNFKEQ. The CDR3 runs to 15 residues. CDR3 in amino acids: CASSQAHGTSSGYTF. The CDR3 nucleotides are TGTGCCAGCAGCCAAGCTCACGGGACTTCTTCTGGCTACACCTTC.

CDR3 residues: CASSITQGAGEAFF. In DNA, the CDR3 is TGTGCCAGCAGCATTACACAGGGGGCTGGTGAAGCTTTCTTT. The genes are TRBV7-9 and TRBJ1-1; 9 bases agree with TRBD1. CDR1 and CDR2 from the germline V gene are SEHNR and FQNEAQ (reference sequence). The CDR3 length is 14 residues. Losses at the gene ends were 5 bases for V and 7 bases for J; bases not matched to a gene: 8.

This clone was counted ten times or more. The chain couples TRBV27 to TRBJ2-1, with TRBD2 matching 14 bases. The J segment lost 6 bases and the V segment lost 3 bases, leaving 4 bases of the junction unmatched. This CDR3 comprises 16 residues. Germline V gives CDR1 MNHEY, CDR2 SMNVEV (reference sequence). Here the CDR3 DNA reads TGTGCCAGCAGTTTGGGACTAGCGGGAGTGGGCAATGAGCAGTTCTTC. As protein: CASSLGLAGVGNEQFF.

This chain connects TRBV30 to TRBJ1-1; TRBD1 might be the D (6 bases). Germline CDR1 GTSNPN, CDR2 SVGIG (reference sequence). The length of the CDR3 is 13 residues. V was clipped by 5 bases and J by 9 bases, with 19 bases between them. CDR3 amino acids: CAWGYRAREKAFF. CDR3 coding DNA: TGTGCCTGGGGATACAGGGCCCGCGAGAAAGCTTTCTTT. The variable domain in full, with the rest retrieved from reference TRBV30 and TRBJ1-1, is SQTIHQWPATLVQPVGSPLSLECTVEGTSNPNLYWYRQAAGRGLQLLFYSVGIGQISSEVPQNLSASRPQDRQFILSSKKLLLSDSGFYLCAWGYRAREKAFFGQGTRLTVV.

This chain connects TRBV19 to TRBJ1-1; TRBD1 matches 7 bases. CDR1 is LNHDA and CDR2 is SQIVND in the germline V gene (reference sequence). This CDR3 spans 14 amino acids. V shed 6 bases, J shed 0 bases, and the junction held 4 bases outside the gene matches. The CDR3 region is CASSDGQVNTEAFF. The DNA for the CDR3 is TGTGCCAGTAGCGATGGACAGGTGAACACTGAAGCTTTCTTT.

The chain joins TRBV25-1 to TRBJ2-3, with TRBD2 matching 7 bases. V shed 6 bases, J shed 8 bases, and the junction held 8 bases outside the gene matches. CDR1 and CDR2 from the germline V gene are MGHDK and SYGVNS. CDR3 size: 13 residues. The CDR3 here is CASSRDYGGTQYF. In DNA, the CDR3 is TGTGCCAGCAGCCGGGACTATGGGGGTACGCAGTATTTT.

V usage is TRBV4-3 and J usage is TRBJ2-2, with D tentatively TRBD1 (6 bases). The CDR3 is made up of 17 amino acids. The V gene's germline CDR1 is LGHNA and CDR2 YSLEER. V shed 0 bases and J shed 6 bases, with 17 bases lying between them. The CDR3 sequence: CASSQDRGTPNSGELFF. As DNA, the CDR3 is TGCGCCAGCAGCCAAGATAGGGGGACCCCTAATTCCGGGGAGCTGTTTTTT.

This clone has just one count. The V and J genes are TRBV6-5 and TRBJ2-6; D gene uncertain. From germline, CDR1 is MNHEY and CDR2 SVGAGI. CDR3 length: 15 amino acids. The V gene lost 0 bases and the J gene lost 0 bases, with 3 bases spanning the gap. For the CDR3, the DNA is TGTGCCAGCAGTTACTCCGTCTCTGGGGCCAACGTCCTGACTTTC. It yields the protein CASSYSVSGANVLTF.

CDR3 nucleotide sequence: TGTGCCAGCTACCAGGCGGGGGCATTCTATGGCTACACCTTC. Protein product: CASYQAGAFYGYTF. The V call is TRBV19, the J call TRBJ1-2; a weak D match, TRBD1 (6 bases). This CDR3 comprises 14 residues. The germline V gene encodes CDR1 LNHDA and CDR2 SQIVND (reference sequence). V was pared by 9 bases and J by 4 bases, with 18 bases between.

The V gene is TRBV9, the J gene TRBJ1-4; D is unclear. The CDR3 runs to 14 residues. Trimming removed 0 bases from V and 5 bases from J, with 8 bases in between. Per germline, CDR1 SGDLS and CDR2 YYNGEE. The CDR3 bases are TGTGCCAGCAGCGTAGGAAGCCTGAATGAAAAACTGTTTTTT. This translates into CASSVGSLNEKLFF.

The chain carries TRBV7-2 and TRBJ2-3, with 8 bases that match TRBD2. Germline assignment: CDR1 SGHTA and CDR2 FQGNSA. CDR3 length: 15 amino acids. V trimming: 6 bases; J trimming: 2 bases; junction bases outside the gene matches: 7. For the CDR3, the DNA is TGTGCCAGCAGGACAGTAGCGGGGCTCACAGATACGCAGTATTTT. Translated, it gives CASRTVAGLTDTQYF.

The chain uses TRBV28 and TRBJ1-5; D is ambiguous. The V end was cut by 6 bases, the J end by 0 bases, with 6 bases between. Looked up from germline, CDR1 is MDHEN and CDR2 is SYDVKM. The CDR3 length is 13 residues. CDR3 DNA sequence: TGTGCCAGCAGCCCTTATAGCAATCAGCCCCAGCATTTT. Its translation is CASSPYSNQPQHF.